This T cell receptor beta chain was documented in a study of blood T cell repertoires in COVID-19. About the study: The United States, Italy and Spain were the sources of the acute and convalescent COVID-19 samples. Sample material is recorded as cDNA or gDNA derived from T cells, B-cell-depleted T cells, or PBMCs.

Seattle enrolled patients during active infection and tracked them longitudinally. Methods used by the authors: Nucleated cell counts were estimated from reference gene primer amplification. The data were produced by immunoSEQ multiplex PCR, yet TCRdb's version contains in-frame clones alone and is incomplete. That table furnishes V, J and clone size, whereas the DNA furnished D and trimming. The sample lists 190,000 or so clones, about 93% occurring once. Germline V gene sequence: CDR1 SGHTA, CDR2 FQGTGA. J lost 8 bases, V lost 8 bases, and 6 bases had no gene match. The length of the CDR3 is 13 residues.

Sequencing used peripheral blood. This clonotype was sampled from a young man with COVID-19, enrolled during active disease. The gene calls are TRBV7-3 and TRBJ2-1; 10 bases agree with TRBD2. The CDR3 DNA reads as TGTGCCAGCTCTAGCGGGGGAGAAGATGAGCAGTTCTTC. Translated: CASSSGGEDEQFF.